A single sample is the source of the 16 T cell receptor beta chains below, sequenced in a study of cytomegalovirus exposure and HLA in healthy donors. 60 Vbeta and 13 Jbeta primers were used in PCR. Measured with immunoSEQ multiplex PCR; TCRdb has only the in-frame clones, and not every one. The sample lists about 160,000 clones, 70% to 90% occurring once. Material for sequencing was PBMCs. These receptors were obtained from a woman aged 18-30 years in good health and CMV-seronegative.

This clone turned up a few times. The chain recombines TRBV18 with TRBJ1-2, with D possibly being TRBD1 (5 bases). Germline CDR1 and CDR2: KGHSH and LQKENI. CDR3 size: 15 residues. The V end lost 0 bases, the J end lost 7 bases, and 15 bases lay between the germline ends. As DNA, the CDR3 is TGTGCCAGCTCACCACCCCCAGGGATGCTATCTGGCTACACCTTC. Its translation: CASSPPPGMLSGYTF.

This chain joins TRBV6-5 and TRBJ2-3; 8 nucleotides agree with TRBD1. The V segment lost 4 bases and the J segment 2 bases; nucleotides outside the gene matches: 5. The CDR3 runs 15 residues. Germline V gene sequence: CDR1 MNHEY, CDR2 SVGAGI. DNA for the CDR3: TGTGCCAGCAGTTTGCAGGGGGCTTTCACAGATACGCAGTATTTT. Protein: CASSLQGAFTDTQYF.

J is TRBJ2-5 and V is TRBV5-1; weak D call: TRBD1 (6 bases). Trimming took 0 bases from V and 4 from J, leaving 13 bases between them. Per the germline V gene, CDR1 is SGHRS and CDR2 is YFSETQ. The CDR3 is made up of 15 amino acids. This chain's CDR3 is CASSLGVGGGETQYF. The CDR3 DNA follows: TGCGCCAGCAGCTTGGGGGTTGGGGGCGGAGAGACCCAGTACTTC.

This clone has only a few counts. The gene calls are TRBV7-9 and TRBJ1-2, with D unclear. Trimming took off 5 bases at V and 4 bases at J, with 11 bases between the two ends. This CDR3 is 13 amino acids long. Germline CDR1 SEHNR, CDR2 FQNEAQ (reference sequence). CDR3: CASSPRGFYGYTF. As DNA, the CDR3 is TGTGCCAGCAGCCCACGGGGTTTCTATGGCTACACCTTC.

Turning to this clone: Other nucleotide sequences from this sample produce the same CDR3. The chain is built from TRBV4-1 and TRBJ2-1, with 9 nucleotides matching TRBD1. Germline values: CDR1 MGHRA, CDR2 YSYEKL. J lost 7 bases, V lost 0 bases, and 10 bases had no gene match. CDR3 length: 17 residues. CDR3 sequence: CASSQDHSGQGYNEQFF. CDR3 nucleotides: TGCGCCAGCAGCCAAGATCATTCAGGACAGGGGTATAATGAGCAGTTCTTC.

The chain recombines TRBV2 with TRBJ1-1; D gene ambiguous. Germline V gives CDR1 SNHLY, CDR2 FYNNEI. This CDR3 is built from 13 residues. V dropped 4 bases and J dropped 1 base, with 7 bases sitting between them. Here the CDR3 reads CASSVGGNTEAFF. The CDR3 nucleotides read TGTGCCAGCAGTGTAGGAGGGAACACTGAAGCTTTCTTT.

The V and J genes are TRBV14 and TRBJ1-6; no reliable D call. V was pared by 6 bases and J by 9 bases, with 9 bases between. The germline gives CDR1 SGHDN, CDR2 FVKESK. The CDR3 runs to 12 residues. This CDR3 is CASSWSTSPLHF. The CDR3 DNA is TGTGCCAGCAGTTGGTCTACTTCACCCCTCCACTTT.

V usage is TRBV19 and J usage is TRBJ2-1, with 7 bases that match TRBD1. The CDR3 totals 15 residues. Germline V CDR1 and CDR2: LNHDA, SQIVND (reference sequence). Unmatched junction bases numbered 4, after V lost 1 base and J lost 4 bases. For the CDR3, the DNA is TGTGCCAGTAGTATAGTCTTGGGACAGTACAATGAGCAGTTCTTC. This translates into CASSIVLGQYNEQFF.

This clone is a singleton in its sample. The chain couples TRBV19 to TRBJ1-1; D perhaps matches TRBD1 (6 bases). Germline CDR1 LNHDA, CDR2 SQIVND (reference sequence). The V and J ends lost 3 bases and 3 bases respectively, with 11 bases between them. The CDR3 is 14 residues long. This chain's CDR3 is CASSIAGADTEAFF. The CDR3 DNA sequence: TGTGCCAGTAGTATCGCGGGGGCGGACACTGAAGCTTTCTTT.

This chain uses TRBV4-1 with TRBJ2-5; 9 bases are shared with TRBD1. Germline CDR1 and CDR2: MGHRA and YSYEKL. The V gene end was trimmed by 4 bases and the J gene end by 5 bases; junction bases not matched to a gene: 14. This CDR3 is built from 17 residues. The CDR3 region has the DNA TGCGCCAGCAGCCCCCCTCCAACAGGGGGCGGGTGGGAGACCCAGTACTTC. Its translation is CASSPPPTGGGWETQYF.

The CDR3 reads CASSLGQGLYEQYF. The CDR3 DNA follows: TGCGCCAGCAGCTTGGGGCAGGGGCTTTACGAGCAGTACTTC. This chain links TRBV5-1 with TRBJ2-7; a possible D gene is TRBD1 (6 bases). Per the germline V gene, CDR1 is SGHRS and CDR2 is YFSETQ. There are 14 residues in the CDR3. Deletions cut 0 bases from V and 4 bases from J, with 11 bases between.

This chain uses TRBV6-1 with TRBJ2-7, with D tentatively TRBD2 (6 bases). Germline CDR1 and CDR2: MNHNS and SASEGT. The CDR3 is 15 residues long. The V and J ends lost 8 bases and 6 bases respectively, with 23 bases between them. CDR3 sequence (DNA): TGTGCCAGCCACCCACCCCCCCGACTAGTTCTCGAGCAGTACTTC. The encoded protein is CASHPPPRLVLEQYF.

The chain has TRBV13 and TRBJ2-2, with TRBD2 matching over 11 bases. Per germline, CDR1 PRHDT and CDR2 FYEKMQ (reference sequence). Trimming at V came to 6 bases and at J to 8 bases, leaving 8 bases not matched to a gene. This CDR3 region has 15 residues. The CDR3 loop reads CASRLAGEVFGELFF. DNA of the CDR3: TGTGCCAGCAGACTAGCGGGAGAGGTATTTGGGGAGCTGTTTTTT.

This chain uses TRBV18 with TRBJ2-7; unclear D gene. The germline V and J ends were trimmed by 5 bases and 3 bases, with 8 bases remaining between them. The CDR3 is made up of 12 amino acids. CDR1 is KGHSH and CDR2 is LQKENI in the germline V gene. The CDR3 DNA reads TGTGCCAGCTCAGCGGAAATCTACGAGCAGTACTTC. Protein sequence: CASSAEIYEQYF.

The rearrangement links TRBV6-6 to TRBJ2-7; a weak D match, TRBD2 (6 bases). Trimming cost V 1 base and J 1 base, with 8 bases left between them. This CDR3 contains 14 residues. Per germline, CDR1 MNHNY and CDR2 SVGAGI (reference sequence). CDR3 DNA sequence: TGTGCCAGCAGTTACTTGGGGGGTTCCTACGAGCAGTACTTC. Translated, it gives CASSYLGGSYEQYF.

This clone appeared a single time. The chain uses TRBV11-1 and TRBJ2-3; 7 positions agree with TRBD2. This CDR3 contains 17 residues. J was trimmed by 2 bases and V by 5 bases; bases with no gene match: 13. CDR1 and CDR2 from the germline V gene are SGHAT and FQDESV (reference sequence). This CDR3 reads CASSLGIAGELTDTQYF. The CDR3 nucleotides read TGTGCCAGCAGCCTAGGAATAGCGGGCGAACTCACAGATACGCAGTATTTT.